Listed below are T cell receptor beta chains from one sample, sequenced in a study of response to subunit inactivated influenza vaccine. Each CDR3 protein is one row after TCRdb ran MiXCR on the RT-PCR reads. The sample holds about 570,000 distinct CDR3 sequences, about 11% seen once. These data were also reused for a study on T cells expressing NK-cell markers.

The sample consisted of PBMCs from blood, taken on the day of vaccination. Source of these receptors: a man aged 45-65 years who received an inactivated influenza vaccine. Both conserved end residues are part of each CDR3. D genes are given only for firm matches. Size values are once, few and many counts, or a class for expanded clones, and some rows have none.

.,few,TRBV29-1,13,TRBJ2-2,TGCAGGTTCCAGCCTTCAAACACCGGGGAGCTGTTTTTT,CRFQPSNTGELFF
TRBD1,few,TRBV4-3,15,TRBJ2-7,TGCGCCAGCAGCCAAGATTGGGGACAGGGGGGCGAGCAGTACTTC,CASSQDWGQGGEQYF
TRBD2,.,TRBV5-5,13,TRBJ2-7,TGTGCCAGCAGCAGGTGGTCGGGGGGCGAGCAGTACTTC,CASSRWSGGEQYF
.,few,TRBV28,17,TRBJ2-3,TGTGCCAGCAGCCCACAAGTTGGGGGGCGGAGCACAGATACGCAGTATTTT,CASSPQVGGRSTDTQYF
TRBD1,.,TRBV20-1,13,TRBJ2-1,TGCAGTGCCAGTGGAAACAGGGGGACTGAGCAGTTCTTC,CSASGNRGTEQFF
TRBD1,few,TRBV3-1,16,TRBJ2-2,TGTGCCAGCAGCCGATCCGGACAGGTTCACACCGGGGAGCTGTTTTTT,CASSRSGQVHTGELFF
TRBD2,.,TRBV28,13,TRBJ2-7,TGTGCCAGCACCCCGGGGGGTTCCTACGAGCAGTACTTC,CASTPGGSYEQYF
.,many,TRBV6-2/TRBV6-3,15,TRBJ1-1,TGTGCCAGCAGTAGAAGCCGGGACACCCCGACTGAAGCTTTCTTT,CASSRSRDTPTEAFF
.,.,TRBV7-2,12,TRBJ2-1,TGTGCCAGCAGCACCTTGGGGCCTGAGCAGTTCTTC,CASSTLGPEQFF
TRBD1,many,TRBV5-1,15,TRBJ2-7,TGCGCCAGCAGCACCGGGGACAGGGGTCCCTACGAGCAGTACTTC,CASSTGDRGPYEQYF
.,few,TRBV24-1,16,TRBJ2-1,TGTGCCACCAGTGACCCGGGACGAGGAATCCACAATGAGCAGTTCTTC,CATSDPGRGIHNEQFF
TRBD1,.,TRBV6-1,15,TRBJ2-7,TGTGCCAGCAGTCTGGGGACAGGGGTTTATTACGAGCAGTACTTC,CASSLGTGVYYEQYF
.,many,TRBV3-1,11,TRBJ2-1,TGTGCCAGCAGGGCCTACAATGAGCAGTTCTTC,CASRAYNEQFF
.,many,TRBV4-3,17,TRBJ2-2,TGCGCCAGCAGCCAACGTCCAGGGGACGTCGACACCGGGGAGCTGTTTTTT,CASSQRPGDVDTGELFF
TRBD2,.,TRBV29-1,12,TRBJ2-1,TGCAGCGTTGGGCGGGAGGGCCGGGAGCAGCTCTTC,CSVGREGREQLF
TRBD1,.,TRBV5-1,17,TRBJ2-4,TGCGCCAGCAGCTTCCGGACAGGGAGACAAGCCAAAAACATTCAGTACTTC,CASSFRTGRQAKNIQYF